Below are 22 T cell receptor beta chains sequenced from a single sample in a study of blood T cell repertoires in COVID-19. Repertoires were generated with immunoSEQ multiplex PCR, while TCRdb's copy carries only in-frame clones and drops some. The sample includes around 250,000 clones, just under 90% seen only once; the top ten take less than 0.9%. Input material: PBMCs or T cells enriched from blood (not recorded which). These TCRs come from a man in his fifties or sixties who had been exposed to COVID-19.

This clone was recorded only once. The chain links TRBV5-1 to TRBJ1-1, with D possibly matching TRBD1 (5 bases). V was clipped by 2 bases and J by 4 bases, with 12 bases between them. This CDR3 contains 14 residues. Germline lookup yields CDR1 SGHRS and CDR2 YFSETQ. CDR3 loop: CASSFGDLGTEAFF. DNA of the CDR3: TGCGCCAGCAGCTTCGGGGACTTGGGCACTGAAGCTTTCTTT.

The chain employs TRBV11-3 and TRBJ2-1; TRBD2 is a possible D gene (5 bases). V dropped 0 bases and J dropped 2 bases, with 23 bases sitting between them. The CDR3 length is 20 residues. CDR1 is SGHNT, CDR2 YENEEA, per germline. CDR3 nucleotide sequence: TGTGCCAGCAGCTTAGATTCGCCGGGGTCGGGCGCACTGGCCTACAATGAGCAGTTCTTC. It translates to CASSLDSPGSGALAYNEQFF.

This clone was seen a single time. The V and J genes are TRBV2 and TRBJ1-6; no definite D call. V was pared by 6 bases and J by 4 bases, with 19 bases between. This CDR3 is 17 amino acids long. The germline V gene has CDR1 SNHLY and CDR2 FYNNEI. The CDR3 reads CASSHPGPAGYNSPLHF. The DNA for the CDR3 is TGTGCCAGCAGCCACCCGGGTCCCGCGGGATATAATTCACCCCTCCACTTT.

The V gene is TRBV7-9, the J gene TRBJ1-3; D call uncertain. Germline CDR1 reads SEHNR; CDR2 reads FQNEAQ (reference sequence). The CDR3 runs to 15 residues. Between the trimmed V and J ends, which lost 2 bases and 0 bases, there was a span of 8 bases. CDR3 DNA sequence: TGTGCCAGCAGCTTAACAGTACCCTCTGGAAACACCATATATTTT. It specifies CASSLTVPSGNTIYF.

This clone appeared a few times. V is TRBV18 and J is TRBJ2-7, with D possibly being TRBD1 (6 bases). Germline V lookup: CDR1 KGHSH, CDR2 LQKENI. Between the trimmed V and J ends, which lost 3 bases and 9 bases, there was a span of 18 bases. This CDR3 has 14 residues. The CDR3 region has the DNA TGTGCCAGCTCACCGGACCGGGTTCTAGGGGGGCAGTACGTC. This sequence encodes CASSPDRVLGGQYV.

The chain recombines TRBV10-3 with TRBJ1-4; unclear D gene. Trimming removed 6 bases at V and 7 bases at J, with 15 bases between. Germline CDR1 is ENHRY and CDR2 is SYGVKD. The CDR3 covers 14 residues. CDR3 DNA sequence: TGTGCCATCAGCCGAGGCTCGGTGGGTGAAAAACTGTTTTTT. It specifies CAISRGSVGEKLFF.

The V gene is TRBV5-1, the J gene TRBJ2-3; TRBD1 agrees at 8 bases. This CDR3 is built from 14 residues. Germline V gene lookup returns CDR1 SGHRS and CDR2 YFSETQ. V dropped 4 bases and J dropped 8; count of bases not matched to a gene: 9. The CDR3 loop is CASSAGQAQATQYF. Written as DNA, the CDR3 is TGCGCCAGCAGCGCGGGACAGGCTCAGGCTACGCAGTATTTT.

This rearrangement joins TRBV18 to TRBJ2-3; the D is unclear. The CDR3 runs to 12 residues. Germline V lookup: CDR1 KGHSH, CDR2 LQKENI. Trimming stripped 6 bases from V and 0 bases from J, with 4 bases between. The CDR3 loop is CASSSSTDTQYF. DNA of the CDR3: TGTGCCAGCTCGTCTAGCACAGATACGCAGTATTTT.

This rearrangement joins TRBV27 to TRBJ2-1; 7 bases map to TRBD2. After removal of 0 bases from V and 2 bases from J, the junction contained 4 bases not matched to a gene. CDR3 length: 16 residues. CDR1 MNHEY and CDR2 SMNVEV come from the germline V gene (reference sequence). The CDR3 here is CASSLSIAGTYNEQFF. The CDR3 DNA follows: TGTGCCAGCAGTTTATCGATAGCGGGTACCTACAATGAGCAGTTCTTC.

This sequence joins TRBV10-2 and TRBJ1-2, with a tentative D call TRBD1 (5 bases). Germline assignment: CDR1 WSHSY and CDR2 SAAADI. CDR3 length equals 13 residues. V dropped 2 bases and J dropped 4 bases, with 8 bases sitting between them. In DNA, the CDR3 is TGCGCCAGCAGTGAGGGGGCAGCCTATGGCTACACCTTC. Its protein product is CASSEGAAYGYTF.

This sequence joins TRBV19 and TRBJ2-1, with 7 bases aligning to TRBD1. The CDR3 is 12 amino acids. CDR1 and CDR2 (germline): LNHDA, SQIVND (reference sequence). J lost 8 bases, V lost 6 bases, and 4 bases had no gene match. The CDR3 sequence is CASSRQGDEQFF. As DNA, the CDR3 is TGTGCCAGTAGCCGACAGGGAGATGAGCAGTTCTTC.

The gene calls are TRBV6-6 and TRBJ2-7, with TRBD1 as a possible D gene (6 bases). The CDR3 is made up of 15 amino acids. Between the trimmed V and J ends, which lost 3 bases and 2 bases, there was a span of 14 bases. Germline CDR1 is MNHNY and CDR2 is SVGAGI (reference sequence). CDR3 nucleotide sequence: TGTGCCAGCAGTTATGCGGACAGTGGGACCTACGAGCAGTACTTC. This encodes CASSYADSGTYEQYF.

The chain combines TRBV5-1 with TRBJ1-2, with 10 bases that match TRBD1. Germline V CDR1 and CDR2: SGHRS, YFSETQ. CDR3 size: 14 residues. V was clipped by 5 bases and J by 8 bases; unmatched bases: 9. The CDR3 sequence is CASRLRTGGKGYTF. Written as DNA, the CDR3 is TGCGCCAGCAGGTTAAGGACAGGGGGTAAAGGCTACACCTTC. Supplemented by reference TRBV5-1 and TRBJ1-2, the full variable domain reads KAGVTQTPRYLIKTRGQQVTLSCSPISGHRSVSWYQQTPGQGLQFLFEYFSETQRNKGNFPGRFSGRQFSNSRSEMNVSTLELGDSALYLCASRLRTGGKGYTFGSGTRLTVV.

The rearrangement links TRBV2 to TRBJ2-7; 8 bases fit TRBD1. The germline V gene encodes CDR1 SNHLY and CDR2 FYNNEI. The CDR3 has 14 residues. V shed 4 bases and J 3 bases; nucleotides not matched to a gene: 5. The CDR3: CASSAGGSFYEQYV. The CDR3, as DNA: TGTGCCAGCAGTGCAGGGGGCAGTTTCTACGAGCAGTACGTC.

The chain recombines TRBV3-1 (or the pseudogene TRBV3-2) with TRBJ2-7, with TRBD2 matching over 9 bases. This CDR3 contains 16 residues. Germline lookup yields CDR1 LGHDT and CDR2 YNNKEL (reference sequence). Trimming removed 1 base from V and 5 bases from J; junction bases left unmatched: 9. The CDR3, as DNA: TGTGCCAGCAGCCAAGTACGTCTAGCGGGGTTACACGAGCAGTACGTC. Translation gives CASSQVRLAGLHEQYV.

The rearrangement joins TRBV5-1 to TRBJ2-3; 8 bases are a match to TRBD1. The J segment lost 1 base and the V segment lost 4 bases, leaving 5 bases of the junction unmatched. The CDR3 loop spans 15 amino acids. From germline, CDR1 is SGHRS and CDR2 YFSETQ. CDR3 sequence: CASSGQGPGTDTQYF. In DNA form, the CDR3 reads TGCGCCAGCAGCGGACAGGGACCCGGCACAGATACGCAGTATTTT.

The chain combines TRBV6-5 with TRBJ2-7; D is unclear. CDR1 MNHEY and CDR2 SVGAGI come from the germline V gene. Trimming took off 5 bases at V and 6 bases at J, with 14 bases between the two ends. The CDR3 sequence is 13 residues long. The CDR3 region has the DNA TGTGCCAGCAGTACTCTGGGCCGACGCGAGCAGTACGTC. Its protein is CASSTLGRREQYV.

The chain combines TRBV29-1 with TRBJ1-4; a possible D gene is TRBD1 (5 bases). V dropped 7 bases and J dropped 2 bases, with 8 bases sitting between them. The CDR3 is made up of 12 amino acids. Germline loops: CDR1 SQVTM, CDR2 ANQGSEA. The CDR3 sequence is CSAGGTNEKLFF. In nucleotides, the CDR3 is TGCAGCGCCGGGGGGACTAATGAAAAACTGTTTTTT.

The chain combines TRBV5-6 with TRBJ1-6; 10 nucleotides agree with TRBD1. Germline V lookup: CDR1 SGHDT, CDR2 YYEEEE. The CDR3 covers 14 residues. J was trimmed by 7 bases and V by 4 bases; bases with no gene match: 2. Written as DNA, the CDR3 is TGTGCCAGCAGCGGACAGGGGGGAAATTCACCCCTCCACTTT. Amino acid sequence: CASSGQGGNSPLHF.

This chain links TRBV30 with TRBJ2-7; weak D call: TRBD2 (7 bases). CDR1 and CDR2 (germline): GTSNPN, SVGIG (reference sequence). Trimming shortened V by 1 base and J by 7 bases, and 20 bases separated the two germline ends. This CDR3 region has 15 residues. CDR3 bases: TGTGCCTGGAGTGCGTTGTGGGGGGGGCAGGGAGAGCAGTACTTC. This codes for CAWSALWGGQGEQYF. Looking up the rest from reference TRBV30 and TRBJ2-7 gives the full variable domain: SQTIHQWPATLVQPVGSPLSLECTVEGTSNPNLYWYRQAAGRGLQLLFYSVGIGQISSEVPQNLSASRPQDRQFILSSKKLLLSDSGFYLCAWSALWGGQGEQYFGPGTRLTVT.

The rearrangement joins TRBV5-1 to TRBJ2-1; D call uncertain. Trimming removed 1 base at V and 8 bases at J, with 4 bases between. Germline CDR1 is SGHRS and CDR2 is YFSETQ. This CDR3 spans 11 amino acids. CDR3 sequence (DNA): TGCGCCAGCAGCTTGTCTTATGAGCAGTTCTTC. Translated, it gives CASSLSYEQFF.

The chain is built from TRBV3-1 (or the pseudogene TRBV3-2) and TRBJ2-2; D ambiguous. Trimming stripped 5 bases from V and 2 bases from J, with 9 bases between. CDR1 and CDR2 (germline): LGHDT, YNNKEL (reference sequence). This CDR3 contains 14 residues. In DNA form, the CDR3 reads TGTGCCAGCAGCTCCCCCCTTAACACCGGGGAGCTGTTTTTT. Translation: CASSSPLNTGELFF.